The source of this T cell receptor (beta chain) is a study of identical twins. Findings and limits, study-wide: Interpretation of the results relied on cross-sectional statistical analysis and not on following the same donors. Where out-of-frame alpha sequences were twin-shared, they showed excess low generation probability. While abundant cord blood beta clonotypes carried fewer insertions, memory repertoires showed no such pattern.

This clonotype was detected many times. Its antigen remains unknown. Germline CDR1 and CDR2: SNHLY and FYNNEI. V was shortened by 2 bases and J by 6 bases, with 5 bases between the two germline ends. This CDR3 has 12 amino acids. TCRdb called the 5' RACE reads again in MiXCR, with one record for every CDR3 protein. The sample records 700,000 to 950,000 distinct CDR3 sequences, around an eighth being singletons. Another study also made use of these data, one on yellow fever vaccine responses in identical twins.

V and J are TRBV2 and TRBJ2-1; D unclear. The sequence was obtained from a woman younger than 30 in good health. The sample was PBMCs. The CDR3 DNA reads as TGTGCCAGCAGTGAAACTGGCAATGAGCAGTTCTTC. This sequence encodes CASSETGNEQFF. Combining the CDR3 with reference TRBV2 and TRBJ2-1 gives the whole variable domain EPEVTQTPSHQVTQMGQEVILRCVPISNHLYFYWYRQILGQKVEFLVSFYNNEISEKSEIFDDQFSVERPDGSNFTLKIRSTKLEDSAMYFCASSETGNEQFFGPGTRLTVL.